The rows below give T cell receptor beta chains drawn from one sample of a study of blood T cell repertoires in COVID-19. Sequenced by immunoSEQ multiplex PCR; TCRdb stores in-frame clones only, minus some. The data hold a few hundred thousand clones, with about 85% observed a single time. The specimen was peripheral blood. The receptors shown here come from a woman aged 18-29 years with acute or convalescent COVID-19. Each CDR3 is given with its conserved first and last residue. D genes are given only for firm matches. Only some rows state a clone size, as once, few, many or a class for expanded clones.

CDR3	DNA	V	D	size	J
CASSQDLSRDRTPKNIQYF	TGCGCCAGCAGCCAAGATCTGAGCCGGGACAGGACCCCCAAAAACATTCAGTACTTC	TRBV4-1	TRBD1	.	TRBJ2-4
CASSIDRPLGYEQYF	TGTGCCAGCTCAATCGACAGGCCCCTTGGCTACGAGCAGTACTTC	TRBV18	.	.	TRBJ2-7
CASSHVAGSYNEQFF	TGTGCCAGCAGCCACGTAGCGGGGTCCTACAATGAGCAGTTCTTC	TRBV7-9	TRBD2	.	TRBJ2-1
CATRGRGEGSAYGHTF	TGTGCCACCAGAGGGAGAGGAGAAGGCTCGGCTTATGGCCACACCTTC	TRBV24-1	.	.	TRBJ1-2
CASRRTGGDYGYTF	TGTGCCAGCAGAAGGACAGGGGGCGACTATGGCTACACCTTC	TRBV5-6	TRBD1	.	TRBJ1-2
CASWPGQGNQPQHF	TGTGCCAGCTGGCCGGGACAGGGGAATCAGCCCCAGCATTTT	TRBV27	TRBD1	.	TRBJ1-5
CASSHSPYGYTF	TGTGCCAGCAGCCATTCTCCCTATGGCTACACCTTC	TRBV3-1/TRBV3-2	.	once	TRBJ1-2
CASSLTGGWETQYF	TGTGCCAGCAGCTTGACAGGGGGGTGGGAGACCCAGTACTTC	TRBV11-2	TRBD1	.	TRBJ2-5
CASSLGDRGLFYEQYF	TGTGCCAGCAGCTTAGGGGACAGGGGGCTGTTCTACGAGCAGTACTTC	TRBV7-9	TRBD1	.	TRBJ2-7
CASISPDSNPYEQYF	TGTGCCAGCATCTCACCTGACAGTAACCCCTACGAGCAGTACTTC	TRBV11-2	.	.	TRBJ2-7
CASSMDRVNTYEQYF	TGTGCCAGCAGTATGGACAGGGTTAATACGTACGAGCAGTACTTC	TRBV28	TRBD1	.	TRBJ2-7
CASSLTRGNYEQYF	TGTGCCAGCAGCCTTACCAGGGGTAACTACGAGCAGTACTTC	TRBV14	.	once	TRBJ2-7
CASSLGGTASYEQYF	TGCGCCAGCAGCTTAGGGGGGACAGCAAGCTACGAGCAGTACTTC	TRBV5-1	.	.	TRBJ2-7
CASSTDMTGQETQYF	TGTGCCAGTAGTACCGATATGACAGGACAAGAGACCCAGTACTTC	TRBV19	.	.	TRBJ2-5
CASSETRDTQYF	TGCGCCAGCAGCGAGACTAGAGATACGCAGTATTTT	TRBV5-1	.	.	TRBJ2-3
CASSMGQYGYTF	TGCGCCAGCAGCATGGGACAGTATGGCTACACCTTC	TRBV5-1	TRBD1	.	TRBJ1-2
CATSTYGSGANVLTF	TGTGCCACCAGTACTTACGGCTCTGGGGCCAACGTCCTGACTTTC	TRBV24-1	.	.	TRBJ2-6
CASSLRTGGIGNTIYF	TGTGCCAGCAGTCTACGGACAGGGGGAATAGGAAACACCATATATTTT	TRBV6-6	TRBD1	.	TRBJ1-3
CASSQGGWRQGNGEQFF	TGCGCCAGCAGCCAAGGCGGGTGGCGACAGGGGAACGGTGAGCAGTTCTTC	TRBV4-1	TRBD1	.	TRBJ2-1
CATSGTGVSADTQYF	TGTGCCACATCGGGGACAGGGGTTAGCGCAGATACGCAGTATTTT	TRBV24-1	TRBD1	.	TRBJ2-3
CASSYMIQGQETQYF	TGTGCCAGCAGTTACATGATACAGGGGCAGGAGACCCAGTACTTC	TRBV6-5	TRBD1	once	TRBJ2-5
CASSSRDQPQHF	TGTGCCAGTAGTTCGAGGGATCAGCCCCAGCATTTT	TRBV19	.	.	TRBJ1-5
CASSPGTGSEETQYF	TGTGCCAGCAGTCCCGGGACAGGGTCAGAGGAGACCCAGTACTTC	TRBV28	TRBD1	.	TRBJ2-5
CASSLGTAFYEQYF	TGCGCCAGCAGCTTGGGGACAGCTTTCTACGAGCAGTACTTC	TRBV5-1	.	.	TRBJ2-7
CASSRTVDNQPQHF	TGTGCCAGTAGTAGGACAGTGGACAATCAGCCCCAGCATTTT	TRBV19	.	.	TRBJ1-5
CASGLVLGGLNQPQHF	TGTGCTAGTGGTTTGGTACTTGGGGGCCTAAATCAGCCCCAGCATTTT	TRBV12-5	.	.	TRBJ1-5
CASSPRGRGIYEQYF	TGTGCCAGCAGCCCCCGGGGCAGGGGAATCTACGAGCAGTACTTC	TRBV11-2	.	.	TRBJ2-7
CASSVGASNQPQHF	TGTGCCAGCAGCGTGGGGGCCAGCAATCAGCCCCAGCATTTT	TRBV9	.	.	TRBJ1-5
CASSWGQGGYEQYF	TGTGCCAGCAGTTGGGGACAGGGGGGCTACGAGCAGTACTTC	TRBV28	TRBD1	.	TRBJ2-7
CASSQGYGSYEQYF	TGTGCCAGCAGCCAAGGGTATGGCAGTTACGAGCAGTACTTC	TRBV3-1/TRBV3-2	.	few	TRBJ2-7
CASSRQGDTEAFF	TGTGCCAGCAGTAGGCAGGGTGACACTGAAGCTTTCTTT	TRBV6-5	.	.	TRBJ1-1
CASSLYTLQGRTYEQYF	TGTGCCAGCAGTTTATATACCCTCCAGGGGCGAACCTACGAGCAGTACTTC	TRBV28	.	.	TRBJ2-7
CASSIAPESLGYTF	TGTGCCAGTAGTATAGCCCCTGAGAGTCTCGGCTACACCTTC	TRBV19	.	.	TRBJ1-2
CASVRDQPQHF	TGTGCCAGCGTCAGGGATCAGCCCCAGCATTTT	TRBV11-2	.	.	TRBJ1-5
CASSPGLAGGTDTQYF	TGTGCCAGCAGCCCCGGACTAGCGGGGGGTACAGATACGCAGTATTTT	TRBV7-3	TRBD2	.	TRBJ2-3
CASSIGHSYEQYF	TGTGCCAGCAGCATCGGACACTCCTACGAGCAGTACTTC	TRBV7-3	.	.	TRBJ2-7